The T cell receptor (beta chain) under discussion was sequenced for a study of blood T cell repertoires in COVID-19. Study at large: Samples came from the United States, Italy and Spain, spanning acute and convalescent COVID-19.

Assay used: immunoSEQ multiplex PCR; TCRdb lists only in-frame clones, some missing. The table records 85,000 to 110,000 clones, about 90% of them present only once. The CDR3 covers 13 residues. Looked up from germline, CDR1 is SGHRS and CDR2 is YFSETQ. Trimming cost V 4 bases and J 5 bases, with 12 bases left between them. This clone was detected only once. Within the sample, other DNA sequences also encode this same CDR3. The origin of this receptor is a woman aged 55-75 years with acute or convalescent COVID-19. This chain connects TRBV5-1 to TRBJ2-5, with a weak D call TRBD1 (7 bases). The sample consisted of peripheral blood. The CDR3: CASSRTGGETQYF. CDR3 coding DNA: TGCGCCAGCAGCCGGACAGGAGGGGAGACCCAGTACTTC.